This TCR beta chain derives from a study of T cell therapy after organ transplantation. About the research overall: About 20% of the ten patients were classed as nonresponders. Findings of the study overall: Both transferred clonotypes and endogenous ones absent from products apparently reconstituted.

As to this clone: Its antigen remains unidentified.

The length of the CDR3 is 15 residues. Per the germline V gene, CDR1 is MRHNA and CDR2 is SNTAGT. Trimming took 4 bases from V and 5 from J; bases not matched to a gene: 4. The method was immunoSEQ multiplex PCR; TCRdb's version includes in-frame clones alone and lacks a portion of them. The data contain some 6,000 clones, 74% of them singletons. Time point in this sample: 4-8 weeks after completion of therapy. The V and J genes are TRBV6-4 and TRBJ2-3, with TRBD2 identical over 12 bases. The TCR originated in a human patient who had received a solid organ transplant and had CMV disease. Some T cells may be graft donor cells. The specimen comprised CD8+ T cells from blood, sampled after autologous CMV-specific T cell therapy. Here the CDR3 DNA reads TGTGCCAGCAGTGGACTAGCGGGAGTGGGAGATACGCAGTATTTT. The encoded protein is CASSGLAGVGDTQYF.